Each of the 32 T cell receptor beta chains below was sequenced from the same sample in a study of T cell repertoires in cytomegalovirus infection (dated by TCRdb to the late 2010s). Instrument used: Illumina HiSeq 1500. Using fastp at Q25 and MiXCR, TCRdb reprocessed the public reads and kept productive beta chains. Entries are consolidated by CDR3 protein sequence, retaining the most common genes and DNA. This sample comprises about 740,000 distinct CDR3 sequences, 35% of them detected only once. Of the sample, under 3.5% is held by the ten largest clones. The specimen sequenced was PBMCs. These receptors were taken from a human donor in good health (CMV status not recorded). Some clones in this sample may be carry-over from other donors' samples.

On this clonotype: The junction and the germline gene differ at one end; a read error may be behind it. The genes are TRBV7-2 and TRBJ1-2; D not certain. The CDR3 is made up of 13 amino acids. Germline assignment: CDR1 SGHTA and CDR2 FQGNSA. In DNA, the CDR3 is TGTGCCAGCAGCTTACCGGGAGTTTATGACTACACCTTC. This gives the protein CASSLPGVYDYTF.

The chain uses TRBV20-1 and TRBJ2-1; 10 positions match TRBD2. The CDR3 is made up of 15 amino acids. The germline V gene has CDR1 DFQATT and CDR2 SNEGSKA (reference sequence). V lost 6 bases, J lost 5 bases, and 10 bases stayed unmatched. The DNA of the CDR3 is TGCAGTGCCACTAAAGCGGGAGGGGCCCACAATGAGCAGTTCTTC. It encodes CSATKAGGAHNEQFF.

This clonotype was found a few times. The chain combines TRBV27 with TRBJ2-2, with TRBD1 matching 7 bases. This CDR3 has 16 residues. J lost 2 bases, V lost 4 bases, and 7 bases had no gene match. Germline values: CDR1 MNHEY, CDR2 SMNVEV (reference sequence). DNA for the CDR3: TGTGCCAGCAGTTCTTGGACAGGTCTCAACACCGGGGAGCTGTTTTTT. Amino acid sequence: CASSSWTGLNTGELFF.

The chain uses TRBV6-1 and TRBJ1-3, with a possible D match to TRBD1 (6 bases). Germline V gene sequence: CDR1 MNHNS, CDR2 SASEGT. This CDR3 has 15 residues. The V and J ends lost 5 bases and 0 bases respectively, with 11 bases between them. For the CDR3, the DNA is TGTGCCAGCAGTATAGGACAGCTCTCTGGAAACACCATATATTTT. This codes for CASSIGQLSGNTIYF.

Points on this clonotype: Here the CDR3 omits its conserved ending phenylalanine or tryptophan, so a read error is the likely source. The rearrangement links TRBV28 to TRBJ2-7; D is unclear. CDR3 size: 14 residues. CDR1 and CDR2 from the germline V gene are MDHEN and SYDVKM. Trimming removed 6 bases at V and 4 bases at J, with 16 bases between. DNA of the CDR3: TGTGCCAGCAGCATTAATGGGGTAACTTACGAGCAGTACTTA. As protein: CASSINGVTYEQYL.

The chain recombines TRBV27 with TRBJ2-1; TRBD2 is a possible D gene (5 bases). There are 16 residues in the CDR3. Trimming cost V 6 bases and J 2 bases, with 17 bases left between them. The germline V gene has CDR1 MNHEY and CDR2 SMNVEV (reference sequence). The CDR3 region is CASRRPEGLPYNEQFF. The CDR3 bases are TGTGCCAGCAGACGCCCCGAGGGATTGCCCTACAATGAGCAGTTCTTC.

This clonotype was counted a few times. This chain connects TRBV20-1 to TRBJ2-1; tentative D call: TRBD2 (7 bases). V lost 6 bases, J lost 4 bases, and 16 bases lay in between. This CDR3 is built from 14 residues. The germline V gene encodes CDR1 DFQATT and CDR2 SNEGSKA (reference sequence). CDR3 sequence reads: CSAPKRGGYNEQFF. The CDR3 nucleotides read TGCAGTGCCCCGAAGAGGGGGGGATACAATGAGCAGTTCTTC.

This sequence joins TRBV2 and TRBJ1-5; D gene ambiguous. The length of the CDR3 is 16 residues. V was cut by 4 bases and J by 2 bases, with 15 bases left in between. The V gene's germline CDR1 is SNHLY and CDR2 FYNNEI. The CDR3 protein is CASSGGRRQGNQPQHF. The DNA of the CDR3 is TGTGCCAGCAGTGGGGGAAGGAGGCAAGGCAATCAGCCCCAGCATTTT.

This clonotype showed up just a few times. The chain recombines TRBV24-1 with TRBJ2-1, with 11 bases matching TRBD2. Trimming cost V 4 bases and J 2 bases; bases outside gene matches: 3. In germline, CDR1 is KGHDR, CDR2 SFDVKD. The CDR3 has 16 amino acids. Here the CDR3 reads CATSDRSGRAYNEQFF. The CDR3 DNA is TGTGCCACCAGTGACCGTAGCGGGAGGGCCTACAATGAGCAGTTCTTC.

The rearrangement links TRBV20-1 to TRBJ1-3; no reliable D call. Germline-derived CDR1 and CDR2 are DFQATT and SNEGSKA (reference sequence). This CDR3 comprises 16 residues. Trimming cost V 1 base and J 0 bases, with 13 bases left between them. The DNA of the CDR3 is TGCAGTGCTAGAGTTCCGGGGATGAGCTCTGGAAACACCATATATTTT. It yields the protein CSARVPGMSSGNTIYF.

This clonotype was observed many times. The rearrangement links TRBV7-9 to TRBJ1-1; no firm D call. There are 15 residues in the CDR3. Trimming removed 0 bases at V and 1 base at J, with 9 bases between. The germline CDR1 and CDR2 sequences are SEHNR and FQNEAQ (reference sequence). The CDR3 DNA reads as TGTGCCAGCAGCTTAGCGCGAGGCACGAACACTGAAGCTTTCTTT. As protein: CASSLARGTNTEAFF.

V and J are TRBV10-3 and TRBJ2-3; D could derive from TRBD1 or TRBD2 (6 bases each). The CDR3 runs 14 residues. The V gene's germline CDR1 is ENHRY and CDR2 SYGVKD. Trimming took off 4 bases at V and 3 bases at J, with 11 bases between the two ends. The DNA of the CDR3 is TGTGCCATCAGTGTAGGGGGGTCGACAGATACGCAGTATTTT. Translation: CAISVGGSTDTQYF.

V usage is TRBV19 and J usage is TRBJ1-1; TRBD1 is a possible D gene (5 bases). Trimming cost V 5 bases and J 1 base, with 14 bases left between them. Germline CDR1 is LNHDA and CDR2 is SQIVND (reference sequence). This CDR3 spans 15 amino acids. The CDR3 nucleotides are TGTGCCAGTAGTGCTGGCGCGACAGCGAACACTGAAGCTTTCTTT. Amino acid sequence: CASSAGATANTEAFF.

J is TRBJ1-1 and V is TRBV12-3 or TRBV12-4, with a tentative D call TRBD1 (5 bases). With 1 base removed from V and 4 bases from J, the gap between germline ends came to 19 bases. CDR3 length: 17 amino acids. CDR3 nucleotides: TGTGCCAGCAGTTTAGATCGTTTTCGAGGGGTCGGCACTGAAGCTTTCTTT. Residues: CASSLDRFRGVGTEAFF.

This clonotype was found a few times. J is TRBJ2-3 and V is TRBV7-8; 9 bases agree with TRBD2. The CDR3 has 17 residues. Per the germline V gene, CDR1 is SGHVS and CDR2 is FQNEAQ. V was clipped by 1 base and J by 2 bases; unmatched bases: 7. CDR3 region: CASSLEREAFYTDTQYF. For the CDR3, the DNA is TGTGCCAGCAGCTTAGAGCGGGAGGCCTTCTACACAGATACGCAGTATTTT.

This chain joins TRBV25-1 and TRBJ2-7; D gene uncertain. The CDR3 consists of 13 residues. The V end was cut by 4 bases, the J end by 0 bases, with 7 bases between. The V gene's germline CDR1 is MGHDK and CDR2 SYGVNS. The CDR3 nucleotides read TGTGCCAGCAGTGGGCCACCCTCCTACGAGCAGTACTTC. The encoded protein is CASSGPPSYEQYF.

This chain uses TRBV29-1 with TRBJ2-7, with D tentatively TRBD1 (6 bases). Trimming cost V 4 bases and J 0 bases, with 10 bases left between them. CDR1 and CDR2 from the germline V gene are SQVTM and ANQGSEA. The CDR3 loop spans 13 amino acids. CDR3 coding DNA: TGCAGCGTTGTCACAGGGAGCTCCTACGAGCAGTACTTC. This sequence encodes CSVVTGSSYEQYF.

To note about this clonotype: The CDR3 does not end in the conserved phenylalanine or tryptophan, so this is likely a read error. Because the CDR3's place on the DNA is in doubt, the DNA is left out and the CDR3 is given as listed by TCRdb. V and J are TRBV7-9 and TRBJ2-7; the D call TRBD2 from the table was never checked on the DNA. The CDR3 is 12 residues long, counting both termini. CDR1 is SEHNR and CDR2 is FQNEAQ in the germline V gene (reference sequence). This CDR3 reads CASSLEVGWLDY.

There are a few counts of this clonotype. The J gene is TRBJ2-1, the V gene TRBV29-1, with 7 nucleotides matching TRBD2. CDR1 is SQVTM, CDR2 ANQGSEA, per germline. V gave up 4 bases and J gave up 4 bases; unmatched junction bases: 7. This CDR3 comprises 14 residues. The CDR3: CSVVAGVAYNEQFF. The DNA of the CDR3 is TGCAGCGTTGTGGCGGGAGTGGCGTACAATGAGCAGTTCTTC.

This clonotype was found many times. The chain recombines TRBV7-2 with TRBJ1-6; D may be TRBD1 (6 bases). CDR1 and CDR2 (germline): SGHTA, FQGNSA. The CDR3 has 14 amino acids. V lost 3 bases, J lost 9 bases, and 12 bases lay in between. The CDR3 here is CASSFTGMSSPLHF. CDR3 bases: TGTGCCAGCAGCTTTACAGGGATGAGTTCACCCCTCCACTTT.

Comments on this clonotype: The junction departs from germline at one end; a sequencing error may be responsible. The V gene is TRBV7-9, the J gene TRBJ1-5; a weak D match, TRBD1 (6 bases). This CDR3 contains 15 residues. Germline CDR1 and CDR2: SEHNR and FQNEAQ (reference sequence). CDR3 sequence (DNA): TGTGCCAGCAGCTTAGGGGTCAGGGGTAATCAGCCCCAGCCTTTT. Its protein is CASSLGVRGNQPQPF.

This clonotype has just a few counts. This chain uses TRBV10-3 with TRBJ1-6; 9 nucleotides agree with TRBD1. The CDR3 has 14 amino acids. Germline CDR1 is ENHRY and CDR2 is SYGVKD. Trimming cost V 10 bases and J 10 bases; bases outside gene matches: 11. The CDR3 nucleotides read TGTGCCACCGAGGACAGGGGAGTAGGGTCACCCCTCCACTTT. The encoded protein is CATEDRGVGSPLHF.

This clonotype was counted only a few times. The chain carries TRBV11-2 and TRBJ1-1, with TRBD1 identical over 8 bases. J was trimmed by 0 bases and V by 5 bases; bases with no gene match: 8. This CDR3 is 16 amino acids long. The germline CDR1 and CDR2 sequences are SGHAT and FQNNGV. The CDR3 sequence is CASSPGTGPMNTEAFF. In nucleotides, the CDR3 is TGTGCCAGCAGCCCCGGGACAGGCCCCATGAACACTGAAGCTTTCTTT.

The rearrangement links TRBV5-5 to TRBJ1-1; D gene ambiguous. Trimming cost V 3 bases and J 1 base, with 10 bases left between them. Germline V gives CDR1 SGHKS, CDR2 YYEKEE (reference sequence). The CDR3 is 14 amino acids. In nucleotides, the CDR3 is TGTGCCAGCAGCTCGCCTCGACAGAACACTGAAGCTTTCTTT. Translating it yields CASSSPRQNTEAFF.

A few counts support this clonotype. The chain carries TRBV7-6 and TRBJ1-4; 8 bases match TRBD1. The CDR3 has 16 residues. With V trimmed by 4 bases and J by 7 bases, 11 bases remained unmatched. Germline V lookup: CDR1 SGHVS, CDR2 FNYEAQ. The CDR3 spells CASSSGQGRGGEKLFF. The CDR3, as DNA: TGTGCCAGCAGCTCCGGACAGGGAAGGGGTGGTGAAAAACTGTTTTTT.

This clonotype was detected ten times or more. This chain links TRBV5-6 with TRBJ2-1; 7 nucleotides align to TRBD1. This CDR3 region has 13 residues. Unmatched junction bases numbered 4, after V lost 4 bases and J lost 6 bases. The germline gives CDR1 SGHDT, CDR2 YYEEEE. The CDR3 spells CASSVRTGNEQFF. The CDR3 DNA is TGTGCCAGCAGCGTCCGGACAGGCAATGAGCAGTTCTTC.

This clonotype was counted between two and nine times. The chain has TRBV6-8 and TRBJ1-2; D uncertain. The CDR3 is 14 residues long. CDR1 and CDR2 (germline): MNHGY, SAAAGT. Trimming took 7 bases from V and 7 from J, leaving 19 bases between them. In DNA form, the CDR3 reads TGTGCCAGCACCCGGGCAGCCTCCTTTGCTGGCTACACCTTC. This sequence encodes CASTRAASFAGYTF.

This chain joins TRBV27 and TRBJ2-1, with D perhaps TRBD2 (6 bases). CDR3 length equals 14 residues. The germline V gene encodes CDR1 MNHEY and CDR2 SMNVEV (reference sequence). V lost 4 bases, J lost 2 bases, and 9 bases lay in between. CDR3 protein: CASSYGGPYNEQFF. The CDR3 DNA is TGTGCCAGCAGTTACGGGGGACCCTACAATGAGCAGTTCTTC.

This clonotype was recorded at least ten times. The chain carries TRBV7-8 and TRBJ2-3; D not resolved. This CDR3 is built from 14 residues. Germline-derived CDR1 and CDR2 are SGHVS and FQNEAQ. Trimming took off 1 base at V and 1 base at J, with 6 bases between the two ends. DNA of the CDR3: TGTGCCAGCAGCTTAGGCGCGCGCACAGATACGCAGTATTTT. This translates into CASSLGARTDTQYF. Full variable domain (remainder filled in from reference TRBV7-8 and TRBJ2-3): GAGVSQSPRYKVAKRGQDVALRCDPISGHVSLFWYQQALGQGPEFLTYFQNEAQLDKSGLPSDRFFAERPEGSVSTLKIQRTQQEDSAVYLCASSLGARTDTQYFGPGTRLTVL.

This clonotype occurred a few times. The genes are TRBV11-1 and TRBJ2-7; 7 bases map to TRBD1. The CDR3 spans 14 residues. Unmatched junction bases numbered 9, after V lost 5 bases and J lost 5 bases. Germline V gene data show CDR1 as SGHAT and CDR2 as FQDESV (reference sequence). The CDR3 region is CASSRFRGSNEQYF. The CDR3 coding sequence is TGTGCCAGCAGCCGATTCAGGGGGTCGAACGAGCAGTACTTC.

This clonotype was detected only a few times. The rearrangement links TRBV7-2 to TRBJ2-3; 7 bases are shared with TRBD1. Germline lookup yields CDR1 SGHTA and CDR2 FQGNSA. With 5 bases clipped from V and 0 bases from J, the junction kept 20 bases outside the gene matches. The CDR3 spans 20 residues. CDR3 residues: CASSPIPNRFPGQSTDTQYF. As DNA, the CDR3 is TGTGCCAGCAGCCCCATACCCAACCGGTTCCCGGGACAGAGCACAGATACGCAGTATTTT.

The CDR3 DNA reads TGTGCCAGCAGCCTAAGATCCAGGGGGTTTAACACCGGGGAGCTGTTTTTT. Translated: CASSLRSRGFNTGELFF. The chain couples TRBV7-2 to TRBJ2-2, with 7 nucleotides matching TRBD1. Germline lookup yields CDR1 SGHTA and CDR2 FQGNSA. Germline trimming cut 5 bases from V and 2 bases from J; bases unmatched to any gene: 11. The CDR3 length is 17 residues.